These 9 T cell receptor beta chains were sequenced from one sample in a study of cytomegalovirus exposure and HLA in healthy donors. PCR involved 60 Vbeta and 13 Jbeta primers. TCRdb's copy holds only in-frame clones and misses some; the assay was immunoSEQ multiplex PCR. Of roughly 160,000 clones in the sample, 80% to 85% were seen once. Sequenced sample: PBMCs. Receptor source: a male donor in good health and CMV-seropositive.

On this clone: Sequence at one end of the junction differs from germline and may be a read error. This chain connects TRBV2 to TRBJ2-4; TRBD2 matches 15 bases. Germline CDR1 is SNHLY and CDR2 is FYNNEI. The CDR3 runs 17 residues. The CDR3, as DNA: TGTGCCAGCAGTGAAGGTTGGGGACTAGCGGGGGGAAACAGTCAGTACTTC. Its translation is CASSEGWGLAGGNSQYF.

This sequence joins TRBV6-5 and TRBJ2-7, with TRBD1 matching 8 bases. V lost 4 bases to trimming and J lost 5 bases; unmatched junction nucleotides: 4. CDR1 and CDR2 (germline): MNHEY, SVGAGI. The CDR3 covers 13 residues. The CDR3 here is CASSFGQGDEQYF. The CDR3 DNA reads TGTGCCAGCAGTTTCGGACAGGGCGACGAGCAGTACTTC.

This chain uses TRBV6-5 with TRBJ2-7; D may be TRBD2 (5 bases). Trimming pared 4 bases from V and 3 bases from J, leaving 13 bases between. CDR1 and CDR2 (germline): MNHEY, SVGAGI. The CDR3 is 14 residues long. The DNA of the CDR3 is TGTGCCAGCAGTTTCCGGGATAAGGGCTACGAGCAGTACTTC. It codes for CASSFRDKGYEQYF.

Here the CDR3 reads CASSSPSGGAQAIQYF. DNA of the CDR3: TGTGCCAGCAGTTCTCCTAGCGGGGGGGCCCAGGCCATTCAGTACTTC. This rearrangement joins TRBV27 to TRBJ2-4, with 12 bases fitting TRBD2. The CDR3 length is 16 residues. From germline, CDR1 is MNHEY and CDR2 SMNVEV (reference sequence). The trim removed 4 bases at V and 9 bases at J, leaving 10 bases unmatched.

V and J are TRBV7-2 and TRBJ2-1, with 10 bases that match TRBD2. There are 15 residues in the CDR3. Unmatched junction bases numbered 8, after V lost 5 bases and J lost 7 bases. CDR1 SGHTA and CDR2 FQGNSA come from the germline V gene. The CDR3 loop reads CASSHSGGPMNEQFF. In DNA, the CDR3 is TGTGCCAGCAGCCATAGCGGGGGGCCGATGAATGAGCAGTTCTTC. Complete variable domain (other parts from reference TRBV7-2 and TRBJ2-1): GAGVSQSPSNKVTEKGKDVELRCDPISGHTALYWYRQSLGQGLEFLIYFQGNSAPDKSGLPSDRFSAERTGGSVSTLTIQRTQQEDSAVYLCASSHSGGPMNEQFFGPGTRLTVL.

The V and J genes are TRBV29-1 and TRBJ2-2, with D hard to call. From germline, CDR1 is SQVTM and CDR2 ANQGSEA. Deletions cut 3 bases from V and 0 bases from J, with 8 bases between. CDR3 length: 14 amino acids. CDR3 nucleotide sequence: TGCAGCGTTGAGAGGAATTCGAACACCGGGGAGCTGTTTTTT. This codes for CSVERNSNTGELFF.

The V and J genes are TRBV18 and TRBJ2-7; maybe TRBD1 (5 bases). The CDR3 runs 12 residues. V was pared by 6 bases and J by 4 bases, with 10 bases between. Germline lookup yields CDR1 KGHSH and CDR2 LQKENI. The CDR3 DNA sequence: TGTGCCAGCTCCCTGACAGAGTACGAGCAGTACTTC. Its translation: CASSLTEYEQYF.

This clone has a handful of counts. The chain links TRBV27 to TRBJ1-2; 8 bases line up with TRBD1. CDR1 is MNHEY, CDR2 SMNVEV, per germline (reference sequence). V shed 5 bases and J 5 bases; nucleotides not matched to a gene: 10. The CDR3 is 15 residues long. The CDR3 region is CASSTPGQGYYGYTF. The DNA of the CDR3 is TGTGCCAGCAGTACCCCTGGACAGGGTTATTATGGCTACACCTTC.

The chain recombines TRBV7-2 with TRBJ2-5, with D possibly matching TRBD2 (6 bases). The CDR3 is 15 residues long. V shed 1 base and J shed 5 bases, with 14 bases lying between them. Germline CDR1 is SGHTA and CDR2 is FQGNSA. The CDR3 coding sequence is TGTGCCAGCAGCTTAGGCGGGACCCTTGGGGAGACCCAGTACTTC. It translates to CASSLGGTLGETQYF.